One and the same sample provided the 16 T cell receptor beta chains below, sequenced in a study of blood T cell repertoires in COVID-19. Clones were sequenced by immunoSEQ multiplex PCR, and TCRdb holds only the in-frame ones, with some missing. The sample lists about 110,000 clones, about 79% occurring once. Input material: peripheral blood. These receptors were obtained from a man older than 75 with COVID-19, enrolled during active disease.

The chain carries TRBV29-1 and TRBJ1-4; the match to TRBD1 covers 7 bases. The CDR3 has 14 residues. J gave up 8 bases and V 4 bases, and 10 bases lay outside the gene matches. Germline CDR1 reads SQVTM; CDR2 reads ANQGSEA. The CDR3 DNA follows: TGCAGCGTTGGAAGTGAAACAGGGGAAGAAAAACTGTTTTTT. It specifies CSVGSETGEEKLFF.

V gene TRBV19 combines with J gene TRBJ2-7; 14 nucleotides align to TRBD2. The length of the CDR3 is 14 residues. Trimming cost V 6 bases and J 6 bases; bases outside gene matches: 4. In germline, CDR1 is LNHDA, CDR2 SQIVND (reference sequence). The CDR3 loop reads CASRGLAGEAEQYF. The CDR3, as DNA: TGTGCCAGTAGGGGACTAGCGGGAGAAGCCGAGCAGTACTTC. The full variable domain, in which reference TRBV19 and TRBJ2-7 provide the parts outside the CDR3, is DGGITQSPKYLFRKEGQNVTLSCEQNLNHDAMYWYRQDPGQGLRLIYYSQIVNDFQKGDIAEGYSVSREKKESFPLTVTSAQKNPTAFYLCASRGLAGEAEQYFGPGTRLTVT.

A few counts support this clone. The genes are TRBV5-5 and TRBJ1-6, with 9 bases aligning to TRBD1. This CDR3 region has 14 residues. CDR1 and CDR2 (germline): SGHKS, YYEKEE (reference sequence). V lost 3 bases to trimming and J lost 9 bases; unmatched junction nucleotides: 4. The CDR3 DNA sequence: TGTGCCAGCAGCTCTCTGGACAGGGGTTCACCCCTCCACTTT. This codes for CASSSLDRGSPLHF.

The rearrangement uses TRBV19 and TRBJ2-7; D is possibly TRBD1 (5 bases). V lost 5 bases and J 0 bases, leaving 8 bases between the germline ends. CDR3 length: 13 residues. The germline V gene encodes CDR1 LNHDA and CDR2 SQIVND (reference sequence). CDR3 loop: CASSEDTSYEQYF. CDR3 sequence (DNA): TGTGCCAGTAGTGAGGACACCTCCTACGAGCAGTACTTC.

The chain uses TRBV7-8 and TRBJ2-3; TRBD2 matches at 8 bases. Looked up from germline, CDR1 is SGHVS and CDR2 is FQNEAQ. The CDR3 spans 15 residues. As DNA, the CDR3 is TGTGCTTCTAGCGGGCTAGCCCGTCGGACAGATACGCAGTATTTT. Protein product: CASSGLARRTDTQYF. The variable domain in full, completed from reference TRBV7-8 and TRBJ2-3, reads GAGVSQSPRYKVAKRGQDVALRCDPISGHVSLFWYQQALGQGPEFLTYFQNEAQLDKSGLPSDRFFAERPEGSVSTLKIQRTQQEDSAVYLCASSGLARRTDTQYFGPGTRLTVL.

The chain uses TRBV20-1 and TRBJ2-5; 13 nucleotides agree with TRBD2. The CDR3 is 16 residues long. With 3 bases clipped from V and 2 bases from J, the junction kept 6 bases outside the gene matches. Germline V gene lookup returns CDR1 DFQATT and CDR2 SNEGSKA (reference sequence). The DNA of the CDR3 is TGCAGTGCTAGTGGGACTAGCGGGGTCAGTCAAGAGACCCAGTACTTC. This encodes CSASGTSGVSQETQYF.

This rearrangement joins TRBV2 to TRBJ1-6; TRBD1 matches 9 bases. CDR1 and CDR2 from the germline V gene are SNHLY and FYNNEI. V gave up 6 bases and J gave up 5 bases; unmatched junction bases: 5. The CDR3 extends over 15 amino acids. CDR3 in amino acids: CASRETGGHNSPLHF. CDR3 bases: TGTGCCAGCAGGGAGACAGGGGGACATAATTCACCCCTCCACTTT.

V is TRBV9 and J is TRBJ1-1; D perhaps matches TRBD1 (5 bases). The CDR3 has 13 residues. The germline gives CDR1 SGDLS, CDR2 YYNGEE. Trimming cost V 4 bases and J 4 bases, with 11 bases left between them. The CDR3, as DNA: TGTGCCAGCAGCTCCTGGGGGGGCACTGAAGCTTTCTTT. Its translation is CASSSWGGTEAFF.

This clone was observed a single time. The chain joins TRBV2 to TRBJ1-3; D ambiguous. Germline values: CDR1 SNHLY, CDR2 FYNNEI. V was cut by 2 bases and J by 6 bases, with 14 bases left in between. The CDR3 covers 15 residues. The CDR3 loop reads CASSEFRDGANTIYF. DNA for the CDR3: TGTGCCAGCAGTGAATTTCGCGATGGAGCAAACACCATATATTTT. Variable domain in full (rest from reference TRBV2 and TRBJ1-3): EPEVTQTPSHQVTQMGQEVILRCVPISNHLYFYWYRQILGQKVEFLVSFYNNEISEKSEIFDDQFSVERPDGSNFTLKIRSTKLEDSAMYFCASSEFRDGANTIYFGEGSWLTVV.

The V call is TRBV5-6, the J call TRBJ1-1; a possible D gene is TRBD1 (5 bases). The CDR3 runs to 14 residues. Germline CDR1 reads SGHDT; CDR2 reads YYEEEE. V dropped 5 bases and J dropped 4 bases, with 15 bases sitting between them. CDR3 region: CASSPQGWATEAFF. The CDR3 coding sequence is TGTGCCAGCAGTCCCCAGGGTTGGGCCACTGAAGCTTTCTTT.

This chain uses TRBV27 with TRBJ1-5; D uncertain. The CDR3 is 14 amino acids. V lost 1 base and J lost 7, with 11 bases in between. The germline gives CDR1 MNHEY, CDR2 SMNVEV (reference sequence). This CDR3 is CASSLWGAGQPQHF. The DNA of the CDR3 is TGTGCCAGCAGTTTATGGGGAGCGGGGCAGCCCCAGCATTTT.

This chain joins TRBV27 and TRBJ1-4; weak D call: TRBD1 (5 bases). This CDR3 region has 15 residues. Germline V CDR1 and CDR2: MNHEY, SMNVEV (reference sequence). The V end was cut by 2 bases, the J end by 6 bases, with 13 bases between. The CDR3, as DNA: TGTGCCAGCAGTTTAGGGGCAGATGAGCATGAAAAACTGTTTTTT. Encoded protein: CASSLGADEHEKLFF.

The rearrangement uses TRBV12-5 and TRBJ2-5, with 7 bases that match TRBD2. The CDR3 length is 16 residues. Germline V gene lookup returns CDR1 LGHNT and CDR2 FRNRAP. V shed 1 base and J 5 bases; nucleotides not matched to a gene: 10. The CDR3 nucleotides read TGTGCTAGTGGTTTGGGAGAGGGAGGGCCGGGTGAGACCCAGTACTTC. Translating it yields CASGLGEGGPGETQYF.

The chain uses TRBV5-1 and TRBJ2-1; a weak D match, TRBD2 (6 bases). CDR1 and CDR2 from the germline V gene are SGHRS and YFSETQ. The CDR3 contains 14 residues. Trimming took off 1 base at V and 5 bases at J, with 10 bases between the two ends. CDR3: CASSLLDYNNEQFF. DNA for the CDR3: TGCGCCAGCAGCTTGCTGGACTACAACAATGAGCAGTTCTTC.

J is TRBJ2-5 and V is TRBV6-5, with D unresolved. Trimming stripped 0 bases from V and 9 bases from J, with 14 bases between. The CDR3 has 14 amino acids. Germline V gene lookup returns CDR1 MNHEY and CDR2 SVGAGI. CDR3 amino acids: CASSYSRSSGSQYF. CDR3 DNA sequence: TGTGCCAGCAGTTACTCCCGGAGCTCCGGGTCCCAGTACTTC.

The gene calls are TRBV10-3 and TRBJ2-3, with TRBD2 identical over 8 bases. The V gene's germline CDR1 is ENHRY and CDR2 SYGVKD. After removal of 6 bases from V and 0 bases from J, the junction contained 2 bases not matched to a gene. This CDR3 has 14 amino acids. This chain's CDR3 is CAISGGGSTDTQYF. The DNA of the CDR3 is TGTGCCATCAGCGGGGGGGGTAGCACAGATACGCAGTATTTT.